This T cell receptor beta chain was documented in a study of a mutant IDH1 vaccine in newly diagnosed glioma. Time point meaning: week 5, during vaccination. Doses consisted of 300 ug of mutant IDH1 20-mer peptide each, paired with topical imiquimod. Comment on this clone: The antigen remains undetermined.

TCRdb keeps only in-frame clones here, not all; method: immunoSEQ multiplex PCR. The table shows roughly 40,000 clones, with approximately 90% occurring only once. The CDR3 has 16 amino acids. Germline CDR1 is LNHDA and CDR2 is SQIVND (reference sequence). Trimming cost V 2 bases and J 7 bases; bases outside gene matches: 5. The receptor comes from a man aged 50-59 years with glioma. This sample comprised PBMCs, obtained from a glioma patient whose treatment included an IDH1 peptide vaccine. The rearrangement uses TRBV19 and TRBJ1-4, with TRBD1 identical over 12 bases. CDR3: CASSIMGQGAGEKLFF. CDR3 coding DNA: TGTGCCAGTAGTATAATGGGACAGGGGGCCGGTGAAAAACTGTTTTTT.